This TCR beta chain derives from a study of breast tumors, draining lymph nodes, adjacent tissues. Points from the study as a whole: Compared with lymph nodes, tumors were less diverse; compared with nontumor tissue, more.

The lymph nodes were axillary draining lymph nodes from breast cancer patients. This clonotype was detected many times. Its antigen remains unknown. Between the trimmed V and J ends, which lost 1 base and 7 bases, there was a span of 10 bases. Per the germline V gene, CDR1 is DFQATT and CDR2 is SNEGSKA (reference sequence). This CDR3 contains 12 residues. MiXCR, applied by TCRdb to the multiplex PCR reads, yields one record per CDR3 protein. Of fewer than 300,000 distinct CDR3 sequences listed, 32% are singletons. The source is a female donor with breast cancer. Some clones in this sample may be carry-over from other donors' samples. The genes are TRBV20-1 and TRBJ1-2, with D unresolved. The specimen sequenced was axillary lymph node tissue. CDR3 nucleotides: TGCAGTGCTAGAGGGCAGAGTGGTGGCTACACCTTC. It specifies CSARGQSGGYTF.